This paragraph reports one T cell receptor beta chain. Antigen: not known. This entry is derived from a study of identical twins. Study-level results: The abundant beta clonotypes from cord blood had fewer insertions, and memory repertoires had none of this.

A universal primer site was added by template switching, and unique molecular identifiers were carried by the cDNA. In TCRdb, the 5' RACE reads were re-called with MiXCR into one record per CDR3 protein. Altogether around 490,000 distinct CDR3 sequences are present, about a fifth being singletons, with the ten largest covering 0.45% to 0.5%. From germline, CDR1 is MNHEY and CDR2 SMNVEV (reference sequence). The CDR3 length is 15 residues. The V end lost 3 bases, the J end lost 5 bases, and 16 bases lay between the germline ends. The donors were all healthy and Caucasian. The same specimen was also included in a second study, on yellow fever vaccine responses in identical twins. That investigation notes: Vaccine T cell responses of twins reportedly seemed partly convergent and partly personalized.

The TCR comes from a woman aged 18-30 years in good health. The chain employs TRBV27 and TRBJ2-5; no definite D call. Sequencing input: CD4+ T cells sorted from blood. The CDR3 sequence: CASSFLPTPLETQYF. The DNA of the CDR3 is TGTGCCAGCAGTTTTTTACCGACCCCCCTGGAGACCCAGTACTTC.